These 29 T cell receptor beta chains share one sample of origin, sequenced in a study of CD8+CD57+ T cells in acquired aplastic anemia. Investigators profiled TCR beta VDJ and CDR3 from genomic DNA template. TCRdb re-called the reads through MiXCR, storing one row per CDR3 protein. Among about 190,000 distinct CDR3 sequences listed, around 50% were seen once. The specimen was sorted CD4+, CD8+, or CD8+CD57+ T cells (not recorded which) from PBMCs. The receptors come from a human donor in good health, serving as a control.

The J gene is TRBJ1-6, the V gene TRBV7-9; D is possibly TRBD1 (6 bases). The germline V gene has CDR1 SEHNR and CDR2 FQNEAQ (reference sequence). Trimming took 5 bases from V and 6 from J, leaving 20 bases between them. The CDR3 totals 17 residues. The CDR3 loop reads CASSLRAYGQSNSPLHF. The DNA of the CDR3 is TGTGCCAGCAGCCTTAGGGCCTACGGACAGAGTAATTCACCCCTCCACTTT. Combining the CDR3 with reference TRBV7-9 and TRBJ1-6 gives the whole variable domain DTGVSQNPRHKITKRGQNVTFRCDPISEHNRLYWYRQTLGQGPEFLTYFQNEAQLEKSRLLSDRFSAERPKGSFSTLEIQRTEQGDSAMYLCASSLRAYGQSNSPLHFGNGTRLTVT.

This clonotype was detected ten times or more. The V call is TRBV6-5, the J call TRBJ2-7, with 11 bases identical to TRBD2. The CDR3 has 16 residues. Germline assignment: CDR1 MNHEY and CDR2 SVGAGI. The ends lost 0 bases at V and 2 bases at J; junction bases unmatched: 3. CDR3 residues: CASSYSASGGTYEQYF. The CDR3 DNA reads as TGTGCCAGCAGTTACTCTGCTAGCGGGGGGACCTACGAGCAGTACTTC.

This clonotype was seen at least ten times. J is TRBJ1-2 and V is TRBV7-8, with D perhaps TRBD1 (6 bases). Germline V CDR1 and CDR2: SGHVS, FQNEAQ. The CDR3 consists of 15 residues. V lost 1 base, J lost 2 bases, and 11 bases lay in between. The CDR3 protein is CASSLESQGNYGYTF. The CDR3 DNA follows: TGTGCCAGCAGCTTAGAGTCGCAGGGGAACTATGGCTACACCTTC.

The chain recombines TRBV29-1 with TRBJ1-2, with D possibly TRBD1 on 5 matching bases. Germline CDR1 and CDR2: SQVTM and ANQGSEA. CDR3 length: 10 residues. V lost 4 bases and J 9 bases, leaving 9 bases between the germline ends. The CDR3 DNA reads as TGCAGCGTTGGTGACAGTCGCTACACCTTC. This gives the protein CSVGDSRYTF.

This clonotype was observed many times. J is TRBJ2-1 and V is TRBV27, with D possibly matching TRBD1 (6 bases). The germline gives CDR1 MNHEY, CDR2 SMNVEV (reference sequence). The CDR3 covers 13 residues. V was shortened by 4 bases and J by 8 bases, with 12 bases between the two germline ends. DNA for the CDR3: TGTGCCAGCAGTTCATCAGGGGAGTATGAGCAGTTCTTC. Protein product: CASSSSGEYEQFF.

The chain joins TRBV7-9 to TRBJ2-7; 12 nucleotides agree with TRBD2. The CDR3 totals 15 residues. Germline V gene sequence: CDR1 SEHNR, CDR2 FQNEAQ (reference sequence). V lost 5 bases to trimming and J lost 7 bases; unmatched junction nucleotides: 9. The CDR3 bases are TGTGCCAGCAGCGAAGGACTAGCGGGGAACTATGAGCAGTACTTC. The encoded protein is CASSEGLAGNYEQYF.

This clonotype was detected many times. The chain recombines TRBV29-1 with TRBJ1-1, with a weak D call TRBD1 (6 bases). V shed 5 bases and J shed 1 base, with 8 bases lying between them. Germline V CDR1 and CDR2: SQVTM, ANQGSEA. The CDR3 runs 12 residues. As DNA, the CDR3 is TGCAGCGTTTCGGACAGGAACACTGAAGCTTTCTTT. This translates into CSVSDRNTEAFF.

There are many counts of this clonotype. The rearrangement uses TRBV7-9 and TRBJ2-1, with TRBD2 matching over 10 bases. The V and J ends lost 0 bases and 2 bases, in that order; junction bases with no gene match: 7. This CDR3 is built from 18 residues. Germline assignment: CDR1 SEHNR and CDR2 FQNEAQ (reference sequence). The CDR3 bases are TGTGCCAGCAGCTTAGCCCTGGTTAGCGGGGGGACCTACAATGAGCAGTTCTTC. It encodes CASSLALVSGGTYNEQFF.

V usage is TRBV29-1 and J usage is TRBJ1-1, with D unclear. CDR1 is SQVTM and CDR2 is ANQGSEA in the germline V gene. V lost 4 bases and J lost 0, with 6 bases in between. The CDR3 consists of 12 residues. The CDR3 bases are TGCAGCGTTGGTCAGTTGAACACTGAAGCTTTCTTT. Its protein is CSVGQLNTEAFF.

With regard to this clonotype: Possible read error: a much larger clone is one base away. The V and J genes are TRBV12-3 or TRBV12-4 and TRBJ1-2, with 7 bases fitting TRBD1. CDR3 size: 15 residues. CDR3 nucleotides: TGTGCTAGTGGTTTAAGGACAGGAGACGCAGGTGACTACACCTTC. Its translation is CASGLRTGDAGDYTF.

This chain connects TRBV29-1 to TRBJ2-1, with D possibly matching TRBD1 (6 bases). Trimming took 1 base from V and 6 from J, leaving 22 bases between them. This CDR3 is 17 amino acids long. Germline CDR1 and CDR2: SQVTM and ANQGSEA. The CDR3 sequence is CSVEGLRGLGGPNEQFF. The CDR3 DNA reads TGCAGCGTTGAAGGGCTTAGAGGGCTAGGGGGTCCCAATGAGCAGTTCTTC.

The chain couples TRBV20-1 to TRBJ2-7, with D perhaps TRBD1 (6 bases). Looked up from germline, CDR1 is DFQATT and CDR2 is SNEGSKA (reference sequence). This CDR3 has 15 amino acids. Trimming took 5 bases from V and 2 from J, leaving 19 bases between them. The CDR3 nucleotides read TGCAGTGCTCCTCAGGGGAGCCAGGCGACCTACGAGCAGTACTTC. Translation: CSAPQGSQATYEQYF.

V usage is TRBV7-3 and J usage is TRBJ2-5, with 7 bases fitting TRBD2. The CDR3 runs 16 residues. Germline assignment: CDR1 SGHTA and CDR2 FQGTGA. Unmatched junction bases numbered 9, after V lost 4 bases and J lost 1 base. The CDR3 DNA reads TGTGCCAGCAGCTCTGGGCGGGGGACTTTCCAAGAGACCCAGTACTTC. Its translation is CASSSGRGTFQETQYF.

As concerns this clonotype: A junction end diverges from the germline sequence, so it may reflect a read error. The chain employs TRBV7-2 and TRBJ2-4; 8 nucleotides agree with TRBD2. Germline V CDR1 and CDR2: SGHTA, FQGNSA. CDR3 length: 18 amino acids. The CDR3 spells CASSSPRLAGSGKNIQYW. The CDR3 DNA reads TGTGCCAGCAGCTCGCCCCGCTTAGCGGGGTCGGGCAAAAACATTCAGTACTGG. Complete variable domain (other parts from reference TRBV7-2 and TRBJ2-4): GAGVSQSPSNKVTEKGKDVELRCDPISGHTALYWYRQSLGQGLEFLIYFQGNSAPDKSGLPSDRFSAERTGGSVSTLTIQRTQQEDSAVYLCASSSPRLAGSGKNIQYWGAGTRLSVL.

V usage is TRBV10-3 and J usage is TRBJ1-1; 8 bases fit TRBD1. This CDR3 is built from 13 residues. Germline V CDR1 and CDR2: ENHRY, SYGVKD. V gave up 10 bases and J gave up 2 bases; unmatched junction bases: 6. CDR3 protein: CASRGPGNTEAFF. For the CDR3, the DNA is TGTGCCAGCAGGGGGCCTGGAAACACTGAAGCTTTCTTT.

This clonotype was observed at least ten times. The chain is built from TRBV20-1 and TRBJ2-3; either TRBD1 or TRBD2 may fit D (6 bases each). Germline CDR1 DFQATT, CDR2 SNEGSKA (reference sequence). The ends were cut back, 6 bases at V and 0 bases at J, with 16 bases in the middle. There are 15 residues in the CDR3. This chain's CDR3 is CSAGKGGSSTDTQYF. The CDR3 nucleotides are TGCAGTGCAGGGAAGGGGGGATCTAGCACAGATACGCAGTATTTT.

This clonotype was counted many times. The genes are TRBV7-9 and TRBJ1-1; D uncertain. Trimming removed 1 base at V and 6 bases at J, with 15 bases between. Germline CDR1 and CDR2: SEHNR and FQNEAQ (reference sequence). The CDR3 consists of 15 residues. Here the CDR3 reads CASSLGGSTVSEAFF. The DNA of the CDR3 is TGTGCCAGCAGCTTAGGGGGAAGTACGGTCTCTGAAGCTTTCTTT.

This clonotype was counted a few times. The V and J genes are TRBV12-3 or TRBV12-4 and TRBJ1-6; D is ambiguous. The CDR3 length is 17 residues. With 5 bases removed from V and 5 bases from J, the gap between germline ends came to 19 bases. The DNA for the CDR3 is TGTGCCAGCAGTATGGACCCTATCAGTCAGAATAATTCACCCCTCCACTTT. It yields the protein CASSMDPISQNNSPLHF.

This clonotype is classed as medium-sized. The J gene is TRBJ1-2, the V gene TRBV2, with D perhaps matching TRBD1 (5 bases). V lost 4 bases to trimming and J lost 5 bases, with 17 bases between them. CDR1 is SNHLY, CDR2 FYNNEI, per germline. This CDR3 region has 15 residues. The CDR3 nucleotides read TGTGCCAGCAGTGCGGGCGTCAGGGAGGGTTATGGCTACACCTTC. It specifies CASSAGVREGYGYTF.

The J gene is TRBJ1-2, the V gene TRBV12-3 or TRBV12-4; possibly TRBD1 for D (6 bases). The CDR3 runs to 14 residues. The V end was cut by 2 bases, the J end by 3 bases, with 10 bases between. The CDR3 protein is CASSLQGLYYGYTF. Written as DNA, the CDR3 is TGTGCCAGCAGTTTACAGGGGTTGTACTATGGCTACACCTTC.

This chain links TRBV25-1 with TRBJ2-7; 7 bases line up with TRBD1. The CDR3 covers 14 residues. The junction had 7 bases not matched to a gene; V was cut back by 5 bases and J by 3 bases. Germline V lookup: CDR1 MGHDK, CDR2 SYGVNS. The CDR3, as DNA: TGTGCCAGCAGTTCGGGCAGGGGGTTCTACGAGCAGTACTTC. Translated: CASSSGRGFYEQYF.

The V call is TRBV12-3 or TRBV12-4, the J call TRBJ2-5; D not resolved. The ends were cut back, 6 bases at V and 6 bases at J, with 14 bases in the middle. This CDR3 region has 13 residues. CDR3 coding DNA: TGTGCCAGCAGCTTCGTTGGCCAGAAGACCCAGTACTTC. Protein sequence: CASSFVGQKTQYF.

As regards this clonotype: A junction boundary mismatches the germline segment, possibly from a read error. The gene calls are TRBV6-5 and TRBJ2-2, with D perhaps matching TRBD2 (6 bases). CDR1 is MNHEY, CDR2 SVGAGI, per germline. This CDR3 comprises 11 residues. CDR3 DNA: TGTGCCAGCAGTGCCACCGGGGGGCTGTTTTTT. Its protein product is CASSATGGLFF.

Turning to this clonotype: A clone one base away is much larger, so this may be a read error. CDR3 in amino acids: CASGLGGIPFTGELSF. The CDR3 coding sequence is TGTGCTAGTGGTTTGGGAGGGATTCCCTTCACCGGGGAGCTGTCTTTT. The chain employs TRBV12-5 and TRBJ2-2; D is perhaps TRBD2 (5 bases). CDR3 length: 16 residues. CDR1 LGHNT and CDR2 FRNRAP come from the germline V gene.

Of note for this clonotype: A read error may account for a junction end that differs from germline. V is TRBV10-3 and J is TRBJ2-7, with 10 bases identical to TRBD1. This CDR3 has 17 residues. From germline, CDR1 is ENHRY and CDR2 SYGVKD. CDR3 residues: CASSYQPGTGVSYEQYF. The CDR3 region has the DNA TGTGCCAGCAGTTACCAGCCCGGGACAGGGGTCTCCTACGAGCAGTACTTC.

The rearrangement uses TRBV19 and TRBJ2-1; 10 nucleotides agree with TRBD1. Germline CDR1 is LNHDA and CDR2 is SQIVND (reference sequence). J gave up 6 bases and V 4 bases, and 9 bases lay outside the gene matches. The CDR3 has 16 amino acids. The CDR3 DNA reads TGTGCCAGTAGTAGGTCCGGGACAGGGGTTGGCAATGAGCAGTTCTTC. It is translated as CASSRSGTGVGNEQFF.

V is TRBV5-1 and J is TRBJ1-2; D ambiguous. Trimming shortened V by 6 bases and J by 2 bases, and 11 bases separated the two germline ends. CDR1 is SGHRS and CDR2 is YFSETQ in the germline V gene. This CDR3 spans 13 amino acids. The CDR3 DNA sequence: TGCGCCAGCAACTCGGACGGGAACTATGGCTACACCTTC. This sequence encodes CASNSDGNYGYTF.

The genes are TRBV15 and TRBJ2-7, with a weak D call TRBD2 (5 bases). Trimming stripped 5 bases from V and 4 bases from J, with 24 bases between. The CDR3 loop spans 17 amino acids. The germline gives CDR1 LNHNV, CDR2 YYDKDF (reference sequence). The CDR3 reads CATSGPNQRWLWYEQYF. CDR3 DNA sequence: TGTGCCACCAGCGGACCGAATCAGCGGTGGTTGTGGTACGAGCAGTACTTC. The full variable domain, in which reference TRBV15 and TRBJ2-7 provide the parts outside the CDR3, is DAMVIQNPRYQVTQFGKPVTLSCSQTLNHNVMYWYQQKSSQAPKLLFHYYDKDFNNEADTPDNFQSRRPNTSFCFLDIRSPGLGDTAMYLCATSGPNQRWLWYEQYFGPGTRLTVT.

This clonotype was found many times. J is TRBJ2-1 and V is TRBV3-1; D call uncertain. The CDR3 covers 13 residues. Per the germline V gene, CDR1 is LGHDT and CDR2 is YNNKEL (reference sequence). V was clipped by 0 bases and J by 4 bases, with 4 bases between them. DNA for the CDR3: TGTGCCAGCAGCCAAGATGGGTACAATGAGCAGTTCTTC. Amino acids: CASSQDGYNEQFF.